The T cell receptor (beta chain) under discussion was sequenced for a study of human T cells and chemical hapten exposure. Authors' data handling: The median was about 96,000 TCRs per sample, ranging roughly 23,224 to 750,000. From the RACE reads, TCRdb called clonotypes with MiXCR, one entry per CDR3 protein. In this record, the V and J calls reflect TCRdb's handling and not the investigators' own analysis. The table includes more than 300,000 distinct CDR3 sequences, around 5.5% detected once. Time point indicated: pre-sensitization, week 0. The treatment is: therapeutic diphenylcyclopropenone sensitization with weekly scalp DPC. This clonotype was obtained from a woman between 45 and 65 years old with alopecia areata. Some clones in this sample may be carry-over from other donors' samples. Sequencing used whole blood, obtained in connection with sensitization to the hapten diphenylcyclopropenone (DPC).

Here the CDR3 DNA reads TGTGCCTGGAGTCTAGGGGACACGCAGTATTTT. Protein sequence: CAWSLGDTQYF. The gene calls are TRBV30 and TRBJ2-3; the D call may be TRBD1 or TRBD2 (5 bases each). The germline V gene encodes CDR1 GTSNPN and CDR2 SVGIG (reference sequence). This CDR3 has 11 residues. V shed 2 bases and J shed 9 bases, with 9 bases lying between them.